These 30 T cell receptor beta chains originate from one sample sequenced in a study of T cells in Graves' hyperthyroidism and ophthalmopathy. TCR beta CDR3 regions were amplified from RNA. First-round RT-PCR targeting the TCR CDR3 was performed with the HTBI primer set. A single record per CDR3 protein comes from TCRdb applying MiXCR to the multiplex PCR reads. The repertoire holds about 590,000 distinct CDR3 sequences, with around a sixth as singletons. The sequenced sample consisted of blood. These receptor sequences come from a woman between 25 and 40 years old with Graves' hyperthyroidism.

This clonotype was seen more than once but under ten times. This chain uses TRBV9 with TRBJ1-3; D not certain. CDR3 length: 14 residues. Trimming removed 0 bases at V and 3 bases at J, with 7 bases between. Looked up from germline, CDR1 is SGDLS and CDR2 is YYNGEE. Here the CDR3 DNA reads TGTGCCAGCAGCGTAGTAGGAGTTGGAAACACCATATATTTT. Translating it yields CASSVVGVGNTIYF.

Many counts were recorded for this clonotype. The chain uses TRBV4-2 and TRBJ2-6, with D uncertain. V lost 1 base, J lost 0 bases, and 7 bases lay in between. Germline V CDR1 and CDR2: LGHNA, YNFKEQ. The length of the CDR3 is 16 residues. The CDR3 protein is CASSQAAISGANVLTF. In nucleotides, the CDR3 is TGTGCCAGCAGCCAAGCCGCCATCTCTGGGGCCAACGTCCTGACTTTC.

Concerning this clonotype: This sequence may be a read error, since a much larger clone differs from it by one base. The CDR3: CASSKRTDIIEAFF. The CDR3 DNA reads TGTGCCAGCAGCAAGCGGACGGACATAATCGAAGCTTTCTTT. The rearrangement uses TRBV7-9 and TRBJ1-1; perhaps TRBD1 as D (5 bases). Trimming removed 5 bases at V and 8 bases at J, with 18 bases between. The CDR3 consists of 14 residues. Looked up from germline, CDR1 is SEHNR and CDR2 is FQNEAQ (reference sequence).

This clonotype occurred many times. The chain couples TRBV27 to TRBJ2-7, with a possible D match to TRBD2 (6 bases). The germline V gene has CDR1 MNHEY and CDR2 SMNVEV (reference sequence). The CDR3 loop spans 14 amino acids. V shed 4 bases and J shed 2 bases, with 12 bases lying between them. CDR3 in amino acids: CASSSPGTPYEQYF. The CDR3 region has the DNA TGTGCCAGCAGTTCCCCCGGGACTCCCTACGAGCAGTACTTC.

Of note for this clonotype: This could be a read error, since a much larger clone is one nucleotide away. The DNA of the CDR3 is TGTGCCAGCAGCTCCGCGACAGGTTTCGAGGCCGGGTACGAGCAGTACTTC. As protein: CASSSATGFEAGYEQYF. The V call is TRBV5-5, the J call TRBJ2-7, with D possibly being TRBD1 (6 bases). The CDR3 is 17 amino acids. CDR1 is SGHKS and CDR2 is YYEKEE in the germline V gene (reference sequence). The V end lost 3 bases, the J end lost 4 bases, and 23 bases lay between the germline ends.

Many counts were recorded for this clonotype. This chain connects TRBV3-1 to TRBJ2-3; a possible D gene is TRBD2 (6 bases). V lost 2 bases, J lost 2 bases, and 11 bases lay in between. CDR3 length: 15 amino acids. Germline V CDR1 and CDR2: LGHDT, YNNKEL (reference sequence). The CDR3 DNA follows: TGTGCCAGCAGCCAACGGAGGGGATTCACAGATACGCAGTATTTT. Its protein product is CASSQRRGFTDTQYF.

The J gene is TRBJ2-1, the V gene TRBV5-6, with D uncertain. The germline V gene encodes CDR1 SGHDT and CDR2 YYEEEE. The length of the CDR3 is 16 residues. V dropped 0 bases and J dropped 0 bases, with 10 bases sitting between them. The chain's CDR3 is CASSLVGRFSYNEQFF. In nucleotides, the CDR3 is TGTGCCAGCAGCTTGGTGGGCAGATTCTCCTACAATGAGCAGTTCTTC.

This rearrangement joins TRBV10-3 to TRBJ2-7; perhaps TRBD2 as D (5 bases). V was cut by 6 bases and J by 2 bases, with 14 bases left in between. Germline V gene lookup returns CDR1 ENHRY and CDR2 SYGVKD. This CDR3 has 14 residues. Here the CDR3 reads CAISRGIPTYEQYF. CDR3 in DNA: TGTGCCATCAGCCGAGGGATACCTACCTACGAGCAGTACTTC.

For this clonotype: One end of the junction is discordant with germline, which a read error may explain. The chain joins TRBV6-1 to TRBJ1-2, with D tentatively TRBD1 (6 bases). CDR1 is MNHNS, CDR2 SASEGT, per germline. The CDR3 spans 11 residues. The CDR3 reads CASRGPRDLPF. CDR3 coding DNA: TGTGCCAGCCGGGGGCCCCGGGACCTTCCCTTC.

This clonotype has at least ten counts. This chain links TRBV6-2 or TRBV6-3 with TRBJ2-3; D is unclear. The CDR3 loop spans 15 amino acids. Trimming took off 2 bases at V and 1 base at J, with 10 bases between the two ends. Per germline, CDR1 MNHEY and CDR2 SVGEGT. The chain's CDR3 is CASSYGLQGTDTQYF. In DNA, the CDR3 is TGTGCCAGCAGTTACGGCCTGCAGGGCACAGATACGCAGTATTTT.

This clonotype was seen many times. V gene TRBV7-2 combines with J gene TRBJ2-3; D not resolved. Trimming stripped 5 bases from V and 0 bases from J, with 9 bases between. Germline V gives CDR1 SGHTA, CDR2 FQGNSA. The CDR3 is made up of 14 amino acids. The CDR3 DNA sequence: TGTGCCAGCAGCGTGTCAATTAGCACAGATACGCAGTATTTT. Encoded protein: CASSVSISTDTQYF.

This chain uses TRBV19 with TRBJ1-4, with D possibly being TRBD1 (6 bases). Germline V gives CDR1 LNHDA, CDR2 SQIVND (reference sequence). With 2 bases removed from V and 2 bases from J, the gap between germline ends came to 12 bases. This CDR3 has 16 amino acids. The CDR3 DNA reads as TGTGCCAGTAGTATATCTGCGAGGGGGACTAATGAAAAACTGTTTTTT. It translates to CASSISARGTNEKLFF. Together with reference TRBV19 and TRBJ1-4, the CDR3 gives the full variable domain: DGGITQSPKYLFRKEGQNVTLSCEQNLNHDAMYWYRQDPGQGLRLIYYSQIVNDFQKGDIAEGYSVSREKKESFPLTVTSAQKNPTAFYLCASSISARGTNEKLFFGSGTQLSVL.

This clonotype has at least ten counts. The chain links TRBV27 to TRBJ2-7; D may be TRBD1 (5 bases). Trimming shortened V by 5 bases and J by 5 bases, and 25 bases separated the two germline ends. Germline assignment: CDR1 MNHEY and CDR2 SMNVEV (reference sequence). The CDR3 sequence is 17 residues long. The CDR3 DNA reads TGTGCCAGCAGTACCCAGAAGACCGGGCCCGGCAGGGACGAGCAGTACTTC. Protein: CASSTQKTGPGRDEQYF.

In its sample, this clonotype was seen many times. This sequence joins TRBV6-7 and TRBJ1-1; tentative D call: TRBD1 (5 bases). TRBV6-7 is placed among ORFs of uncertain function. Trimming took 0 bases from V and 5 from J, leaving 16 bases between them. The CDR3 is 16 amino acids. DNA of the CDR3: TGTGCCAGCAGTTACTCAGGTGCGCAGGGAACGACTGAAGCTTTCTTT. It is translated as CASSYSGAQGTTEAFF.

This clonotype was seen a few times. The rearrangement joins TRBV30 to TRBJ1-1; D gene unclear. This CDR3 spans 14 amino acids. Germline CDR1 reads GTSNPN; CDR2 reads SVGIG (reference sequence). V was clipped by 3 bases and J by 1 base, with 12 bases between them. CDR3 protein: CAWSLLLGNTEAFF. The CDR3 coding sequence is TGTGCCTGGAGCCTACTCTTGGGGAACACTGAAGCTTTCTTT.

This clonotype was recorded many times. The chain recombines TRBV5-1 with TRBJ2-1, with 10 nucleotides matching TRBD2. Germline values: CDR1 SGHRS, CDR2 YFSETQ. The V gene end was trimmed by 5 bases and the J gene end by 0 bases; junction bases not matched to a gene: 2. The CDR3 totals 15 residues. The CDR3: CASRLAGSSYNEQFF. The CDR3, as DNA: TGCGCCAGCAGACTAGCGGGAAGCTCCTACAATGAGCAGTTCTTC.

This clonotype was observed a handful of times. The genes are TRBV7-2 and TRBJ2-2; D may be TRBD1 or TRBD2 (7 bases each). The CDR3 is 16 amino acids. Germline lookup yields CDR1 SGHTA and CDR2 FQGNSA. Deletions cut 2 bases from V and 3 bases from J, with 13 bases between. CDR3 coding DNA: TGTGCCAGCAGCTTACTGACAGGGAGGGACACCGGGGAGCTGTTTTTT. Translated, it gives CASSLLTGRDTGELFF.

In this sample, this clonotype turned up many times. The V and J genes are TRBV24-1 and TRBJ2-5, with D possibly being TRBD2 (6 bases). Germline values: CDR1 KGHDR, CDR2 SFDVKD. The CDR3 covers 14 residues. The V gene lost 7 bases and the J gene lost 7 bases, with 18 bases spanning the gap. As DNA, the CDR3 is TGTGCCACCAGCCAAAAGGGAGGCTCCGGGACCCAGTACTTC. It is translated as CATSQKGGSGTQYF.

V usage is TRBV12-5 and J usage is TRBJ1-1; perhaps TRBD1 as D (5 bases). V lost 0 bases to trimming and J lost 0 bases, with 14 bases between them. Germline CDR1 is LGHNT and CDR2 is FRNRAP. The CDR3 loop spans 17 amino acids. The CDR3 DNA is TGTGCTAGTGGTTTGGTGGCAGGGCGCCCAGTGAACACTGAAGCTTTCTTT. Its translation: CASGLVAGRPVNTEAFF.

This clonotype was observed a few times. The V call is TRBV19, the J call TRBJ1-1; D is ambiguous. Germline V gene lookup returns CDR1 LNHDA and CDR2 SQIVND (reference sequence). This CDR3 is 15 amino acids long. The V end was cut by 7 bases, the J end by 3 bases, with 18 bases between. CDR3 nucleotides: TGTGCCAGTACCCCTAGTGGGTTGGACCACACTGAAGCTTTCTTT. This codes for CASTPSGLDHTEAFF. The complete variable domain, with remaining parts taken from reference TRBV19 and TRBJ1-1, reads DGGITQSPKYLFRKEGQNVTLSCEQNLNHDAMYWYRQDPGQGLRLIYYSQIVNDFQKGDIAEGYSVSREKKESFPLTVTSAQKNPTAFYLCASTPSGLDHTEAFFGQGTRLTVV.

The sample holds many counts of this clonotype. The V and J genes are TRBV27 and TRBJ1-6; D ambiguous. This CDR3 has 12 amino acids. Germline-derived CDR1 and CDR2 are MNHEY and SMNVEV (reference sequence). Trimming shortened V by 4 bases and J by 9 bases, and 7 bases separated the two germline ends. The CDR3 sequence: CASSSIFSPLHF. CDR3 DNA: TGTGCCAGCAGTTCAATCTTTTCACCCCTCCACTTT.

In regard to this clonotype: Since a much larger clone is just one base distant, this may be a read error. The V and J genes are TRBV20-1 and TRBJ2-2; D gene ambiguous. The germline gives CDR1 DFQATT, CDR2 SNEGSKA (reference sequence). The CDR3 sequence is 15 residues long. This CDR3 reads CGARDLLINTGELFF. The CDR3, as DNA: TGCGGTGCTAGAGATTTGCTGATTAACACCGGGGAGCTGTTTTTT.

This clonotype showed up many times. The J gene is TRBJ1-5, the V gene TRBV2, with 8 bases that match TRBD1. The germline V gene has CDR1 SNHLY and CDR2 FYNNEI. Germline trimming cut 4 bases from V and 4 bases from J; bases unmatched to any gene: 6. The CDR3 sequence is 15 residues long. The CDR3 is CASSAVTGENQPQHF. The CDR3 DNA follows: TGTGCCAGCAGTGCCGTGACAGGGGAAAATCAGCCCCAGCATTTT.

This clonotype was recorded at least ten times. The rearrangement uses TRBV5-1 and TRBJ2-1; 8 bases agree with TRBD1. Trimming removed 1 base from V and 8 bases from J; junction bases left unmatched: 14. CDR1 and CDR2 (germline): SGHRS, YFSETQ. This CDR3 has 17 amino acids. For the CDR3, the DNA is TGCGCCAGCAGCTTGAGGGACAGGACAACCCAAGGGGATGAGCAGTTCTTC. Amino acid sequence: CASSLRDRTTQGDEQFF.

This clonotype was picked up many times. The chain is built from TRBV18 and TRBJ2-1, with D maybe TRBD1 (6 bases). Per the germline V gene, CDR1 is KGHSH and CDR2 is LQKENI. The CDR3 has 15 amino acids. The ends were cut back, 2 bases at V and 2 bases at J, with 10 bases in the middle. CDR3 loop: CASSPGAGAYNEQFF. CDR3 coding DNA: TGTGCCAGCTCACCAGGGGCAGGGGCCTACAATGAGCAGTTCTTC.

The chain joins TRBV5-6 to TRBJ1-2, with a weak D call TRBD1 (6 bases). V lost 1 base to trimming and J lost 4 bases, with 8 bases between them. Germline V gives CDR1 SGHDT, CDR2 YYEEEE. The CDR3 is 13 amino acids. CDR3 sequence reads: CASSLRTVYGYTF. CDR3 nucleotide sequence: TGTGCCAGCAGCTTGAGGACAGTCTATGGCTACACCTTC.

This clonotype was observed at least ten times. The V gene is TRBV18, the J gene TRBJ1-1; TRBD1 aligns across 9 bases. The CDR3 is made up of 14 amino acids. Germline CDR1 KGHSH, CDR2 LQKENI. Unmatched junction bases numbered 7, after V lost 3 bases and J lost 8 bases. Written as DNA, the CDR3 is TGTGCCAGCTCACCTGTAGGACAGGGGAACGAAGCTTTCTTT. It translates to CASSPVGQGNEAFF.

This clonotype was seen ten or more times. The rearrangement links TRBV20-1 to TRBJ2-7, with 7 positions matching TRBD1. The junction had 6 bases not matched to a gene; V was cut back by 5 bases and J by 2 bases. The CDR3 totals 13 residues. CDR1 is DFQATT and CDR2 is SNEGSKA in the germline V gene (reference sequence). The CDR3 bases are TGCAGTGCTCACGACAGGGAGCCCTACGAGCAGTACTTC. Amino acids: CSAHDREPYEQYF.

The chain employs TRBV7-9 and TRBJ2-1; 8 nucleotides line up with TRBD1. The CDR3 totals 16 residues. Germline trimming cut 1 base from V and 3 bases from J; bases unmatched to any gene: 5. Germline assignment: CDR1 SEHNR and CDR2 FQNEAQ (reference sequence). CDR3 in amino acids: CASSLETGESYNEQFF. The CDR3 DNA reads TGTGCCAGCAGCTTAGAGACAGGGGAAAGCTACAATGAGCAGTTCTTC.

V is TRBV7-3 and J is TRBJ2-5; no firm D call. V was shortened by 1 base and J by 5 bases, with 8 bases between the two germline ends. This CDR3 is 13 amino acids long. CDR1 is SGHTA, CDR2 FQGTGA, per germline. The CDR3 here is CASSLNGGETQYF. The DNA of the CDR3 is TGTGCCAGCAGCTTAAACGGTGGTGAGACCCAGTACTTC.